This T cell receptor beta chain was recorded in a study of T cell responses to AZD1222 COVID-19 vaccine. Study results and limitations: Just a handful of AZD1222 recipients tested seropositive at baseline. Two doses of AZD1222 preceded a rise in Spike-specific TCR breadth and depth. Sampling captured repertoires only after the peak T cell response. Regions 160-218 and 743-854 held dominance among vaccine-associated CD4 TCRs, which spanned spike.

In regard to this clone: Its antigen is undetermined.

The protocol was immunoSEQ multiplex PCR, while the TCRdb copy is restricted to in-frame clones and leaves out a portion. Among about 180,000 clones, roughly 88% were seen once, and the ten largest hold 0.49%. The source is an adult in good health. The sequenced sample was peripheral blood, obtained on day 0 of AZD1222 vaccination.

CDR3 DNA sequence: TGTGCCAGCAGCTCCAGACTAGCGGGAGAGAGCACCGGGGAGCTGTTTTTT. As protein: CASSSRLAGESTGELFF. This chain connects TRBV7-8 to TRBJ2-2; 12 bases are a match to TRBD2. Germline lookup yields CDR1 SGHVS and CDR2 FQNEAQ. J lost 4 bases, V lost 4 bases, and 7 bases had no gene match. The CDR3 is 17 residues long.